This T cell receptor (beta chain) is drawn from a study of shared clonotypes between healthy human individuals. General observations from the study: Sampling used blood alone; tissue repertoires probably differ.

Original data processing: For the immunoSEQ data, sequences were junction-only without quality scores, so filtering differed. Generated by immunoSEQ multiplex PCR, the TCRdb table keeps only in-frame clones and is missing some. Clone size and the V and J calls come from that table; the DNA yielded D and trimming. Among roughly 1.4 million clones listed, approximately 98.5% were seen once. For this clone: Its antigen is not identified.

Sequencing input: naive CD4+ T cells sorted from blood. This sample's subset: CD45RA+ positively selected. The receptor was isolated from a man aged 25 to 45 in good health.

CDR3 sequence: CAISERKGVTEAFF. CDR3 in DNA: TGTGCCATCAGTGAGAGGAAGGGAGTGACTGAAGCTTTCTTT. J is TRBJ1-1 and V is TRBV10-3; no reliable D call. Trimming shortened V by 2 bases and J by 5 bases, and 12 bases separated the two germline ends. CDR1 and CDR2 from the germline V gene are ENHRY and SYGVKD. This CDR3 contains 14 residues.